Reported below is one TCR beta chain. The sample comes from a study of blood T cell repertoires in COVID-19. Overall study context: Donors in the United States, Italy and Spain gave samples during acute or convalescent COVID-19. T cells, B-cell-depleted T cells, or PBMCs provided the cDNA or gDNA that served as material.

Original data processing: Using reference gene primer amplification, nucleated cell counts were estimated. Assay: immunoSEQ multiplex PCR; the TCRdb copy retains only in-frame clones and omits some. V, J and clone size reflect that table, while D and trimming were determined from the DNA. This sample carries 130,000 or so clones, over 65% of them seen once, and the ten largest clones take about 3.9%. The clonotype originates from a man aged 55 to 70 with acute or convalescent COVID-19. Sequenced material: peripheral blood.

The CDR3 protein is CASSQERGGYGYTF. CDR3 DNA: TGTGCCAGCAGCCAAGAGAGGGGGGGGTATGGCTACACCTTC. J is TRBJ1-2 and V is TRBV4-2; D might be TRBD1 (6 bases). Germline-derived CDR1 and CDR2 are LGHNA and YNFKEQ. The CDR3 totals 14 residues. Deletions cut 0 bases from V and 5 bases from J, with 10 bases between.